This T cell receptor (beta chain) derives from a study of T cell responses to AZD1222 COVID-19 vaccine. Overall study results and limits: Unmutated regions of variants are reportedly targeted by nearly half of spike-specific TCRs. Females made up more of the donors, who were largely white British, and clonal diversity may have come out too low. The number of AZD1222 recipients seropositive at baseline was only six. Across the whole spike, CD4 TCRs peaked at regions 160-218 and 743-854.

As concerns this clone: What it binds is unknown.

Sequencing used immunoSEQ multiplex PCR; TCRdb keeps in-frame clones, though not all of them. The table lists some 95,000 clones, 85% to 90% of them singletons. Germline-derived CDR1 and CDR2 are LGHDT and YNNKEL (reference sequence). The CDR3 runs 15 residues. V was cut by 4 bases and J by 3 bases, with 16 bases left in between. Source: peripheral blood, taken on day 0 of AZD1222 vaccination. The chain carries TRBV3-1 (or the pseudogene TRBV3-2) and TRBJ2-7; either TRBD1 or TRBD2 may supply D (5 bases each). The source is an adult in good health. The CDR3 coding sequence is TGTGCCAGCAGCCCCACGTCAAGAGGGGTCTACGAGCAGTACTTC. This gives the protein CASSPTSRGVYEQYF.